Sequencing of this T cell receptor beta chain was carried out in a study of radiotherapy plus CTLA-4 blockade in lung cancer. Study-level information: Objective responses arose in approximately 20% of patients, and 31% experienced disease control.

V was clipped by 6 bases and J by 8 bases; unmatched bases: 4. Germline V gene sequence: CDR1 MNHEY, CDR2 SVGAGI. The CDR3 has 15 residues. Sequencing used immunoSEQ multiplex PCR; TCRdb keeps in-frame clones, though not all of them. The profile shows roughly 66,000 clones, approximately 80% of them singletons. On this clone: Its antigen is not known.

The study's findings and limits: Once radiotherapy plus ipilimumab had been given, TCR clones derived from tumor expanded in blood.

The genes are TRBV6-5 and TRBJ2-1; 16 bases line up with TRBD2. The material sequenced was peripheral blood, taken from a patient treated with radiotherapy plus ipilimumab. This sequence originates from a human donor with non-small cell lung cancer who had a partial response to radiotherapy plus ipilimumab. In nucleotides, the CDR3 is TGTGCCAGCAGGGGACTAGCGGGAGGGGAGGATGAGCAGTTCTTC. Encoded protein: CASRGLAGGEDEQFF.